This TCR beta chain was found in a study of blood T cell repertoires in COVID-19. The CDR3 runs to 16 residues. The V gene's germline CDR1 is SNHLY and CDR2 FYNNEI. Trimming cost V 3 bases and J 1 base, with 10 bases left between them. Those enrolled, adults aged roughly 18 to 89 years, came from about two dozen US areas. Clinical history as reported by participants underpinned cohort assignment. Study processing details: By means of reference gene primer amplification, nucleated cell counts were estimated. Assay used: immunoSEQ multiplex PCR; TCRdb lists only in-frame clones, some missing. V and J calls and clone size are copied from that table; D and trimming were computed from the DNA. The sample holds over 250,000 clones, 80% to 90% seen once.

The source of this sequence is a middle-aged man who had recovered from COVID-19. The sequencing sample was made of PBMCs or T cells enriched from blood (not recorded which). The V gene is TRBV2, the J gene TRBJ2-6; no clear D. The CDR3 spells CASSDPSRSGANVLTF. In nucleotides, the CDR3 is TGTGCCAGCAGTGACCCGAGCAGGTCTGGGGCCAACGTCCTGACTTTC.